This T cell receptor beta chain was sequenced in a study of T-cell memory formation after mild COVID-19. MiXCR was run by TCRdb on the 5' RACE reads, yielding one entry per CDR3 protein. The sample contains 90,000 to 120,000 distinct CDR3 sequences, about an eighth of which appear only once. This clonotype was observed many times. The clonotype originates from a man aged 18 to 29 who had mild COVID-19 (a few samples of this study predate the infection). Cell type and time point are not known. The sequencing input was PBMCs or a T cell subset sorted from them (not recorded which).

The chain's CDR3 is CASSDNVASMADTQYF. In nucleotides, the CDR3 is TGTGCCAGCAGTGACAACGTTGCTAGCATGGCAGATACGCAGTATTTT. This sequence joins TRBV6-4 and TRBJ2-3; possibly TRBD2 for D (5 bases). The germline gives CDR1 MRHNA, CDR2 SNTAGT. The CDR3 runs 16 residues. V was trimmed by 2 bases and J by 4 bases, leaving 16 bases between them.